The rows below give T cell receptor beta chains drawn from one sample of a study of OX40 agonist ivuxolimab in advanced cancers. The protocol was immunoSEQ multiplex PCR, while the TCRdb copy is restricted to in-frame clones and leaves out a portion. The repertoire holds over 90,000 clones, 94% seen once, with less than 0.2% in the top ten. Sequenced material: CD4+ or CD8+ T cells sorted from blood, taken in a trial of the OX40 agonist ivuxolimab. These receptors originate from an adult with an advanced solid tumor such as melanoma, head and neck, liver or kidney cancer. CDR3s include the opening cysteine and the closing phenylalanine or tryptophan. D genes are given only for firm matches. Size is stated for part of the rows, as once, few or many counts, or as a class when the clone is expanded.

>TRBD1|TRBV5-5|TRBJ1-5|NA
TGTGCCAGCAGCTTGGGGACAGGGAAAGTCAATCAGCCCCAGCATTTT
CASSLGTGKVNQPQHF
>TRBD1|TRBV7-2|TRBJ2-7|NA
TGTGCCAGCAGCTCCCGGACAGGAGGCTACGAGCAGTACTTC
CASSSRTGGYEQYF
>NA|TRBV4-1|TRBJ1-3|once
TGCGCCAGCAGCAAACTACAGGGAACTGGAAACACCATATATTTT
CASSKLQGTGNTIYF
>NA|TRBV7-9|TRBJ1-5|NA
TGTGCCAGCAGTCACGGGAACAATCAGCCCCAGCATTTT
CASSHGNNQPQHF
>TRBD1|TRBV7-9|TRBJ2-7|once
TGTGCCAGCAGCTTAGGCCAGGGGGTGACGAACTACGAGCAGTACTTC
CASSLGQGVTNYEQYF
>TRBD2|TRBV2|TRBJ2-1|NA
TGTGCCAGCAGTGAAGCTGGGGTAGCGGGAGTTTCTGAGCAGTTCTTC
CASSEAGVAGVSEQFF
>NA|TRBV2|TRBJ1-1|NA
TGTGCCAGCAAGAAAGAGATGAACACTGAAGCTTTCTTT
CASKKEMNTEAFF
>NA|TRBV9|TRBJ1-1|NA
TGTGCCAGCAGCGTAGATGGTCAGGCCTCGAACACTGAAGCTTTCTTT
CASSVDGQASNTEAFF
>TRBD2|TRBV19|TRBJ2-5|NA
TGTGCCAGTAGTATGGGACTAGTGGAGACCCAGTACTTC
CASSMGLVETQYF
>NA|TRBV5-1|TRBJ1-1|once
TGCGCCAGCAGCCAGTTTTTCGGACAACCCCCCACTGAAGCTTTCTTT
CASSQFFGQPPTEAFF
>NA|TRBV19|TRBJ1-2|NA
TGTGCCAGTAGTATCGCTGCCTACGGAGGGTATGGCTACACCTTC
CASSIAAYGGYGYTF
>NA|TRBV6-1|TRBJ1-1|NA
TGTGCCAGCAGTATCGAGGAGGGGAGGAACACTGAAGCTTTCTTT
CASSIEEGRNTEAFF
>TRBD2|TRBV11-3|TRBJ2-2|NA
TGTGCCAGCAGCCGGGGACTAGCCCTTTCCAACGGGGAGCTGTTTTTT
CASSRGLALSNGELFF
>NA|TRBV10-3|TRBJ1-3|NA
TGTGCCATCAGGCCGGGGCTGGATGGAAACACCATATATTTT
CAIRPGLDGNTIYF
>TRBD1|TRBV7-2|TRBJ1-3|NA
TGTGCCAGCAGCAGGGGACAGAGCTCTGGAAACACCATATATTTT
CASSRGQSSGNTIYF
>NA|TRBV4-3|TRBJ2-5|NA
TGCGCCAGCAGCCTAACGGGTGGTAAGACCCAGTACTTC
CASSLTGGKTQYF
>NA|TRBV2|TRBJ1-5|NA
TGTGCCAGCAGTGAAGAGACCCCAGGGGAAGAGGATCAGCCCCAGCATTTT
CASSEETPGEEDQPQHF
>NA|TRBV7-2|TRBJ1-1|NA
TGTGCCAGCAGCTCCGAGATGGGGAACACTGAAGCTTTCTTT
CASSSEMGNTEAFF
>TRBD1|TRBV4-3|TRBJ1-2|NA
TGCGCCAGCAGCCCCGGGACAGGTTTACCCTATGGCTACACCTTC
CASSPGTGLPYGYTF
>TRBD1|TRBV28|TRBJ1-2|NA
TGTGCCAGCAGTTCACCGGGGACAGGGGGCGTCTATGGCTACACCTTC
CASSSPGTGGVYGYTF
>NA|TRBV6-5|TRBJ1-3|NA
TGTGCCAGCAGGACCCAGGGAAACACCATATATTTT
CASRTQGNTIYF
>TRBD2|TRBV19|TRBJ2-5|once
TGTGCCAGTAGTACGACCGGGACTAGCTGGAGGAGGGAGACCCAGTACTTC
CASSTTGTSWRRETQYF
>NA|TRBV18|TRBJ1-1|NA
TGTGCCAGCTCACCCCATCCTATGAACACTGAAGCTTTCTTT
CASSPHPMNTEAFF
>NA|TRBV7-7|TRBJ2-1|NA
TGTGCCAGCAGCTTACCCGGACGGTACAATGAGCAGTTCTTC
CASSLPGRYNEQFF
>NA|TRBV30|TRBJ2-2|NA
TGTGCCTGGAGTCCAGGGATTTCTTCCGGGGAGCTGTTTTTT
CAWSPGISSGELFF
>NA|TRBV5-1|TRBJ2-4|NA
TGCGCCAGCAGCTTGGCGGGGACAGCCAAAAACATTCAGTACTTC
CASSLAGTAKNIQYF
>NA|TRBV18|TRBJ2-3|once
TGTGCCAGCTCACCACCGCCCATCCCAGATACGCAGTATTTT
CASSPPPIPDTQYF
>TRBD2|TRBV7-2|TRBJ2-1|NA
TGTGCCAGCAGCCTGACTAGCGGGGAATACAATGAGCAGTTCTTC
CASSLTSGEYNEQFF
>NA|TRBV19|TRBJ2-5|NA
TGTGCCAGTAGTATACCAGGCGAAGAGACCCAGTACTTC
CASSIPGEETQYF
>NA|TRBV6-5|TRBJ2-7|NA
TGTGCCAGCAGTTTCGGGGTGCGCGGCGAGCAGTACTTC
CASSFGVRGEQYF
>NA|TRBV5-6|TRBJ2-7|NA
TGTGCCAGCAGCAACTTAGGACGGGGTGAGCAGTACTTC
CASSNLGRGEQYF
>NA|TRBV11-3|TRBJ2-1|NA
TGTGCCAGCAGCTGGACGGACGGGGTCTACAATGAGCAGTTCTTC
CASSWTDGVYNEQFF